The rows below give T cell receptor beta chains drawn from one sample of a study of cytomegalovirus exposure and HLA in healthy donors. Generated by immunoSEQ multiplex PCR, the TCRdb table keeps only in-frame clones and is missing some. Of roughly 71,000 clones in the sample, approximately 94% were seen once. The sequenced material came from PBMCs. The receptor source for this set is a woman aged 18-29 years in good health and CMV-seronegative. CDR3s include the opening cysteine and the closing phenylalanine or tryptophan. D genes are given only for firm matches. Clone size is not always given. Where it is, it says once, few, many or a class for expanded clones.

clone_size	j_call	v_call	d_call	cdr3_aa	cdr3_nt
.	TRBJ1-2	TRBV2	.	CASRAADHGYTF	TGTGCCAGCCGAGCGGCAGACCATGGCTACACCTTC
.	TRBJ2-7	TRBV5-1	.	CASSLVGHGGPTYEQYF	TGCGCCAGCAGCTTGGTGGGGCACGGGGGGCCCACCTACGAGCAGTACTTC
.	TRBJ1-5	TRBV27	.	CASTSRGAGNQPQHF	TGTGCCAGCACCTCTCGGGGGGCGGGCAATCAGCCCCAGCATTTT
.	TRBJ2-5	TRBV29-1	TRBD2	CSVEGTSGGGTQYF	TGCAGCGTTGAAGGGACTAGCGGGGGGGGGACCCAGTACTTC
.	TRBJ2-1	TRBV6-5	TRBD2	CASSWTSGAYNEQFF	TGTGCCAGCAGTTGGACTAGCGGGGCCTACAATGAGCAGTTCTTC
.	TRBJ2-4	TRBV6-6	.	CASSPRGIGNIQYF	TGTGCCAGCAGCCCACGGGGTATCGGAAACATTCAGTACTTC
.	TRBJ1-1	TRBV7-3	.	CASSRSGTRDEAFF	TGTGCCAGCAGCCGGTCCGGGACTAGAGATGAAGCTTTCTTT
.	TRBJ1-2	TRBV19	TRBD1	CASSITLGQDGYTF	TGTGCCAGTAGTATAACCCTAGGACAGGACGGCTACACCTTC
.	TRBJ2-1	TRBV4-2	.	CASSQDISSSYNEQFF	TGTGCCAGCAGCCAAGATATCTCGAGCTCCTACAATGAGCAGTTCTTC
once	TRBJ2-3	TRBV29-1	TRBD2	CSVAGTSGGAKTDTQYF	TGCAGCGTGGCCGGGACTAGCGGGGGGGCGAAAACAGATACGCAGTATTTT
.	TRBJ1-3	TRBV7-9	.	CASSQNPGSGNTIYF	TGTGCCAGCAGCCAAAATCCAGGGTCTGGAAACACCATATATTTT
.	TRBJ2-1	TRBV19	.	CASSMFPEGEQFF	TGTGCCAGTAGTATGTTCCCGGAGGGTGAGCAGTTCTTC
once	TRBJ2-1	TRBV7-9	.	CASSFRSKIGFYNEQFF	TGTGCCAGCAGCTTCCGGAGTAAGATCGGCTTCTACAATGAGCAGTTCTTC
.	TRBJ2-2	TRBV19	TRBD2	CASSRRRSDSGGADTGELFF	TGTGCCAGTAGTAGAAGAAGGTCAGATAGCGGGGGGGCTGACACCGGGGAGCTGTTTTTT
.	TRBJ1-1	TRBV20-1	.	CSASPQIEAFF	TGCAGTGCTAGTCCACAGATTGAAGCTTTCTTT
few	TRBJ1-2	TRBV2	.	CASSAREGDGYTF	TGTGCCAGCAGTGCTCGCGAGGGGGATGGCTACACCTTC
.	TRBJ2-2	TRBV11-2	.	CASSLDFGDGELFF	TGTGCCAGCAGCTTAGACTTCGGGGACGGGGAGCTGTTTTTT
.	TRBJ2-7	TRBV5-1	.	CASREAGGAYEQYF	TGCGCCAGCAGGGAAGCGGGCGGGGCCTACGAGCAGTACTTC
once	TRBJ2-2	TRBV6-6	.	CASSYRTGPPGELFF	TGTGCCAGCAGTTACCGTACAGGGCCCCCCGGGGAGCTGTTTTTT
.	TRBJ2-1	TRBV4-1	TRBD2	CASSLGLAGRSYNEQFF	TGCGCCAGCAGCCTGGGACTAGCGGGTCGCTCCTACAATGAGCAGTTCTTC
.	TRBJ2-7	TRBV7-9	TRBD1	CASSSPGQGVWEQYF	TGTGCCAGCAGCTCTCCGGGACAGGGGGTGTGGGAGCAGTACTTC
.	TRBJ1-3	TRBV7-2	TRBD1	CASSLGGQGGNTIYF	TGTGCCAGCAGCTTAGGGGGACAGGGGGGAAACACCATATATTTT
.	TRBJ1-5	TRBV28	.	CASSLTLGGQFLHF	TGTGCCAGCAGTTTGACTCTCGGGGGGCAATTCCTGCATTTT
.	TRBJ1-5	TRBV2	TRBD1	CASSESGRGHQPQHF	TGTGCCAGCAGTGAGTCGGGCAGGGGGCATCAGCCCCAGCATTTT
.	TRBJ2-3	TRBV28	TRBD2	CASSLPSGVTQYF	TGTGCCAGCAGTTTACCTAGCGGGGTAACGCAGTATTTT
.	TRBJ1-2	TRBV28	TRBD1	CASSQNLGGNYGYTF	TGTGCCAGCAGTCAAAACCTAGGGGGCAACTATGGCTACACCTTC
.	TRBJ2-4	TRBV7-8	.	CASSLAGDTVVDIQYF	TGTGCCAGCAGCTTAGCGGGGGACACAGTTGTGGACATTCAGTACTTC
.	TRBJ2-7	TRBV29-1	TRBD1	CSVTGTGVVEQYF	TGCAGCGTAACCGGGACAGGGGTCGTCGAGCAGTACTTC
.	TRBJ1-1	TRBV2	TRBD1	CARGRRGQGETEAFF	TGTGCCAGGGGACGGAGAGGACAGGGCGAGACTGAAGCTTTCTTT
.	TRBJ1-2	TRBV28	TRBD1	CASSQGGGYGYTF	TGTGCCAGCAGTCAAGGGGGCGGCTATGGCTACACCTTC
.	TRBJ2-7	TRBV4-1	.	CASSRGTGEQYF	TGCGCCAGCAGCCGGGGGACTGGCGAGCAGTACTTC
.	TRBJ1-4	TRBV21-1	.	CASSKGDSRSANEKLFF	TGTGCCAGCAGCAAAGGGGACAGCCGCTCGGCTAATGAAAAACTGTTTTTT
.	TRBJ1-4	TRBV10-3	.	CAISEQTDEKLFF	TGTGCCATCAGTGAACAGACAGATGAAAAACTGTTTTTT
.	TRBJ2-1	TRBV4-2	TRBD2	CASSQYAGEAYNEQFF	TGTGCCAGCAGCCAATACGCGGGGGAGGCATACAATGAGCAGTTCTTC
.	TRBJ2-5	TRBV5-1	.	CASATGTTQETQYF	TGCGCCAGCGCGACCGGGACAACACAAGAGACCCAGTACTTC
.	TRBJ2-1	TRBV15	TRBD1	CATSVWGQGGNEQFF	TGTGCCACCAGCGTATGGGGACAGGGCGGTAATGAGCAGTTCTTC
.	TRBJ2-1	TRBV7-9	TRBD1	CASSSAGGEKYNEQFF	TGTGCCAGCAGCTCCGCAGGGGGCGAAAAGTACAATGAGCAGTTCTTC
.	TRBJ2-1	TRBV28	.	CASTSAGDRGSYNEQFF	TGTGCCAGCACCTCCGCCGGGGATCGAGGCTCCTACAATGAGCAGTTCTTC
.	TRBJ2-7	TRBV15	.	CATSRGTRSSYEQYF	TGTGCCACCAGCAGAGGTACAAGGAGCTCCTACGAGCAGTACTTC
.	TRBJ1-1	TRBV5-4	.	CASSLVSGVAFF	TGTGCCAGCAGCTTGGTATCAGGGGTAGCTTTCTTT
.	TRBJ2-5	TRBV28	TRBD2	CASKLGAGGRTQYF	TGTGCCAGCAAGCTGGGAGCGGGGGGTCGGACCCAGTACTTC
.	TRBJ2-7	TRBV18	.	CASSETGWNEQYF	TGTGCCAGCTCTGAAACAGGGTGGAACGAGCAGTACTTC
.	TRBJ2-7	TRBV11-3	TRBD2	CASSPAWGLAGVNEQYF	TGTGCCAGCAGCCCCGCTTGGGGACTAGCGGGGGTTAACGAGCAGTACTTC
.	TRBJ2-3	TRBV4-3	TRBD1	CASSQAGTGVRDTQYF	TGCGCCAGCAGCCAAGCCGGGACAGGGGTACGAGATACGCAGTATTTT
.	TRBJ2-1	TRBV2	TRBD2	CASSDRLAWNEQFF	TGTGCCAGCAGTGATCGACTAGCGTGGAATGAGCAGTTCTTC
.	TRBJ2-5	TRBV7-9	TRBD1	CASSLGDSRAETQYF	TGTGCCAGCAGCTTGGGGGACAGTCGGGCAGAGACCCAGTACTTC
.	TRBJ2-1	TRBV12-5	TRBD2	CASGSQGLAGGRYNEQFF	TGTGCTAGTGGTTCCCAGGGACTAGCGGGGGGGCGATACAATGAGCAGTTCTTC
.	TRBJ2-7	TRBV5-4	.	CASSLEIALKHEQYF	TGTGCCAGCAGCTTGGAAATTGCCCTAAAACACGAGCAGTACTTC
once	TRBJ2-5	TRBV19	.	CASRRLGETQYF	TGTGCCAGTAGAAGACTAGGGGAGACCCAGTACTTC